Following are 11 T cell receptor beta chains from one sample sequenced in a study of shared clonotypes between healthy human individuals. Naivety among CD8 cells was defined by CD45RO negativity and positive CCR7 selection, thereby excluding terminally differentiated effector memory CD45RA+ cells. The assay was immunoSEQ multiplex PCR, and TCRdb's table has in-frame clones only and misses some. The data hold a few hundred thousand clones, with over 95% observed a single time. The sample was naive CD8+ T cells sorted from blood. Receptors were obtained from a woman between 25 and 40 years old in good health.

V and J are TRBV5-1 and TRBJ2-7; TRBD1 aligns across 9 bases. Germline trimming cut 4 bases from V and 3 bases from J; bases unmatched to any gene: 14. From germline, CDR1 is SGHRS and CDR2 YFSETQ. CDR3 size: 17 residues. The CDR3 spells CASSPTGGGLLVYEQYF. As DNA, the CDR3 is TGCGCCAGCAGCCCAACAGGGGGCGGATTACTGGTCTACGAGCAGTACTTC.

This sequence joins TRBV4-1 and TRBJ2-7, with TRBD2 matching 8 bases. The CDR3 is 14 amino acids. With V trimmed by 8 bases and J by 5 bases, 11 bases remained unmatched. Germline V gene lookup returns CDR1 MGHRA and CDR2 YSYEKL. Here the CDR3 DNA reads TGCGCCAGCGGGGAAAGCGGGAGATTCGACGAGCAGTACTTC. The encoded protein is CASGESGRFDEQYF.

The chain couples TRBV27 to TRBJ2-2; 11 bases map to TRBD2. The CDR3 extends over 17 amino acids. Germline V lookup: CDR1 MNHEY, CDR2 SMNVEV (reference sequence). Trimming took 0 bases from V and 7 from J; bases not matched to a gene: 7. The CDR3 DNA reads TGTGCCAGCAGTTTATCATATACTAGCGGGAGAAACGGGGAGCTGTTTTTT. Residues: CASSLSYTSGRNGELFF.

The chain is built from TRBV25-1 and TRBJ2-2; D ambiguous. The CDR3 extends over 13 amino acids. CDR1 and CDR2 from the germline V gene are MGHDK and SYGVNS. V was clipped by 6 bases and J by 0 bases, with 5 bases between them. The DNA for the CDR3 is TGTGCCAGCAGCGGACCGAACACCGGGGAGCTGTTTTTT. This codes for CASSGPNTGELFF.

The chain employs TRBV5-6 and TRBJ1-4, with a possible D match to TRBD1 (6 bases). The CDR3 extends over 16 amino acids. Looked up from germline, CDR1 is SGHDT and CDR2 is YYEEEE. Trimming shortened V by 0 bases and J by 3 bases, and 12 bases separated the two germline ends. The CDR3 is CASSLGTVWANEKLFF. The CDR3 DNA sequence: TGTGCCAGCAGCTTGGGGACAGTGTGGGCTAATGAAAAACTGTTTTTT. The complete variable domain, with remaining parts taken from reference TRBV5-6 and TRBJ1-4, reads DAGVTQSPTHLIKTRGQQVTLRCSPKSGHDTVSWYQQALGQGPQFIFQYYEEEERQRGNFPDRFSGHQFPNYSSELNVNALLLGDSALYLCASSLGTVWANEKLFFGSGTQLSVL.

The chain employs TRBV10-3 and TRBJ1-1, with D perhaps matching TRBD1 (5 bases). V shed 7 bases and J shed 3 bases, with 9 bases lying between them. The germline V gene has CDR1 ENHRY and CDR2 SYGVKD. This CDR3 has 12 amino acids. The CDR3 sequence is CAIIGEDTEAFF. The CDR3 DNA is TGTGCCATCATAGGGGAGGACACTGAAGCTTTCTTT.

The CDR3 spells CASSWTGGNTHEQYF. The CDR3 DNA is TGTGCCAGCAGCTGGACAGGGGGTAATACCCACGAGCAGTACTTC. The V call is TRBV27, the J call TRBJ2-7; 10 bases agree with TRBD1. CDR1 and CDR2 (germline): MNHEY, SMNVEV (reference sequence). The CDR3 spans 15 residues. The V and J ends lost 6 bases and 5 bases, in that order; junction bases with no gene match: 10.

V is TRBV5-5 and J is TRBJ2-7, with D tentatively TRBD1 or TRBD2 (5 bases each). Germline V gene lookup returns CDR1 SGHKS and CDR2 YYEKEE (reference sequence). The CDR3 totals 14 residues. Deletions cut 1 base from V and 3 bases from J, with 11 bases between. The CDR3 sequence: CASSLMGPYYEQYF. DNA of the CDR3: TGTGCCAGCAGCTTGATGGGACCGTACTACGAGCAGTACTTC. The complete variable domain, with remaining parts taken from reference TRBV5-5 and TRBJ2-7, reads DAGVTQSPTHLIKTRGQQVTLRCSPISGHKSVSWYQQVLGQGPQFIFQYYEKEERGRGNFPDRFSARQFPNYSSELNVNALLLGDSALYLCASSLMGPYYEQYFGPGTRLTVT.

Remarks on this clone: The junction does not match germline at one end; this may be a read error. The chain carries TRBV28 and TRBJ2-7; possible D gene TRBD1, 5 bases. The CDR3 is 14 amino acids. Germline loops: CDR1 MDHEN, CDR2 SYDVKM. The CDR3 sequence is CASSSGPRADEQCF. The CDR3 bases are TGTGCCAGCAGTTCCGGGCCCAGGGCCGACGAGCAGTGCTTC.

The V call is TRBV28, the J call TRBJ1-5; possibly TRBD1 for D (5 bases). Per the germline V gene, CDR1 is MDHEN and CDR2 is SYDVKM. V was cut by 5 bases and J by 9 bases, with 14 bases left in between. The length of the CDR3 is 13 residues. Here the CDR3 reads CASSGGGYGPQHF. Written as DNA, the CDR3 is TGTGCCAGCAGTGGGGGGGGATACGGGCCCCAGCATTTT. Filled out from reference TRBV28 and TRBJ1-5, the complete variable domain reads DVKVTQSSRYLVKRTGEKVFLECVQDMDHENMFWYRQDPGLGLRLIYFSYDVKMKEKGDIPEGYSVSREKKERFSLILESASTNQTSMYLCASSGGGYGPQHFGDGTRLSIL.

The CDR3 loop reads CASSLRQGLYEQYF. CDR3 in DNA: TGTGCCAGCAGCCTACGACAGGGTCTCTACGAGCAGTACTTC. The J gene is TRBJ2-7, the V gene TRBV13, with 7 bases lining up with TRBD1. From germline, CDR1 is PRHDT and CDR2 FYEKMQ (reference sequence). CDR3 length: 14 amino acids. Trimming took 5 bases from V and 3 from J; bases not matched to a gene: 7.